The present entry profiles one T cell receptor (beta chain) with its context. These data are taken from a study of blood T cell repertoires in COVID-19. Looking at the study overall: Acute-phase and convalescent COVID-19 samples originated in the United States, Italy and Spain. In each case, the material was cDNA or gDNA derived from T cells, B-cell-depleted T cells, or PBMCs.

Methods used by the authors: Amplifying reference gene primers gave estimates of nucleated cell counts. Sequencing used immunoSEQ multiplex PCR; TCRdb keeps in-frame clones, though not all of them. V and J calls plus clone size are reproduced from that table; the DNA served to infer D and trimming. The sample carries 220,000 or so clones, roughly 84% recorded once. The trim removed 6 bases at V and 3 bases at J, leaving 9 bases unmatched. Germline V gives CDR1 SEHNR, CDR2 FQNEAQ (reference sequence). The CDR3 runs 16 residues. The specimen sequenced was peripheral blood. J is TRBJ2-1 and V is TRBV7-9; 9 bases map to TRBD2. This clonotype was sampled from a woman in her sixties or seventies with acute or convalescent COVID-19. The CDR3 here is CASRAPSGGLYNEQFF. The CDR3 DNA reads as TGTGCCAGCAGGGCCCCCAGCGGGGGGCTCTACAATGAGCAGTTCTTC.